This T cell receptor (beta chain) was observed in a study of blood T cell repertoires in COVID-19 (dated by TCRdb to the early 2020s). With respect to the entire study: Samples from collaborators originated in the United States, Italy and Spain and spanned both the acute and convalescent phases of COVID-19. The material from the prospective study consisted of cDNA or gDNA derived from T cells, B-cell-depleted T cells, or PBMCs. Subjects who had been exposed to COVID-19, were actively infected with it, or had recovered from it provided the deeply sampled blood TCRbeta repertoires that made up the dataset. A freely available public database, intended as a resource for researchers studying the immune response to SARS-CoV-2, is where the repertoires were released. The samples were drawn from two sources: the first 160 participants of the ongoing ImmuneRACE study, and 1,000 to 1,500 subjects contributed by 6 global collaborators. The sample metadata nearly always contained a de-identified subject ID, COVID-19 status, age in years and sex. Where available, HLA class I and class II types were taken from metadata supplied by the sample provider and were not determined by assay-based typing. General findings and caveats noted by the study authors: Clinical and demographic metadata were provided uncurated, with the amount varying by source and participant.

Enrolling through a virtual design, the prospective study's participants ranged in age from roughly 18 to 89 years and lived across about two dozen United States geographic areas. In the prospective study, participants were assigned to cohorts based on the clinical history participants reported in a screening survey and a study questionnaire. Recovered participants in ImmuneRACE Cohort 3 were defined by two consecutive negative NP/OP PCR tests, clearance by a healthcare professional, or resolution of symptoms. In the prospective study, whole blood, serum and a nasopharyngeal or oropharyngeal swab were collected from each participant by mobile phlebotomists. Participants in the prospective study had the option to provide additional blood draws and questionnaires over a 2-month period. Before DNA extraction, prospective study blood samples were shipped either frozen or at room temperature. On this clone: The target of this receptor is not known. It has no much larger one-base neighbor in the sample; base qualities were not kept.

TCRbeta CDR3 regions were amplified from genomic DNA using the immunoSEQ Assay, a bias-controlled multiplex PCR. As for the original processing: The number of nucleated cells in each sample was estimated by amplification of reference gene primers within the assay. To quantify the absolute abundance of each unique TCRbeta CDR3 rearrangement, sequence reads were collapsed and filtered. For each sample, productive Simpson clonality was calculated by taking the square root of Simpson's diversity index across productive rearrangements. Drawn from immuneACCESS, this table holds only the in-frame rearrangements with V and J called that TCRdb kept. Clones are partly lost; checked studies trace under half to an unresolved V gene and leave the rest unexplained. Clone size and the V and J calls come from that table; the DNA yielded D and trimming. The sample has 110,000 to 150,000 clones on record, around four fifths of them singletons. 6.2% of the sample comes from the top ten.

The material sequenced was PBMCs or T cells enriched from blood (not recorded which). The sequence was obtained from a woman in her 40s who had recovered from COVID-19.

Read as DNA, the sequence is TGTGCCAGCAGCTTAGCGGGCCAGGGCGTTGAAAAACTGTTTTTT. Its product reads: CASSLAGQGVEKLFF. Recombination linked TRBV7-9 to TRBJ1-4; the D gene is possibly TRBD1, with 5 bases matching. The germline V gene (reference sequence) yields SEHNR for CDR1 and FQNEAQ for CDR2. The cysteine opens and the phenylalanine closes a CDR3 of 15 amino acids. CDR3 DNA is the only sequence kept; it has 45 bases, read in frame from the first base. The junction shows trimming of 0 bases on V and 7 bases on J, plus 12 bases between the germline ends.